The 10 T cell receptor beta chains below were found in one sample sequenced in a study of T cells in tumors and immune-related adverse events. The data were produced by immunoSEQ multiplex PCR, yet TCRdb's version contains in-frame clones alone and is incomplete. The sample records fewer than 25,000 clones, around 90% being singletons. Specimen: lymph node tissue, collected from a patient treated with anti-PD-1 therapy. These receptors came from a female donor with metastatic renal cell carcinoma.

The rearrangement uses TRBV6-1 and TRBJ1-5; 10 nucleotides align to TRBD1. Germline CDR1 and CDR2: MNHNS and SASEGT. The ends lost 11 bases at V and 7 bases at J; junction bases unmatched: 14. The CDR3 is 15 amino acids. The CDR3 region has the DNA TGTGCCGCCCGACAGGGGGCAGGGGTAGGGCAGCCCCAGCATTTT. It codes for CAARQGAGVGQPQHF.

This chain joins TRBV7-8 and TRBJ2-7; D perhaps matches TRBD1 (6 bases). Germline V gives CDR1 SGHVS, CDR2 FQNEAQ. V lost 6 bases and J lost 1, with 10 bases in between. The CDR3 runs to 13 residues. Here the CDR3 DNA reads TGTGCCAGCAGTTCTACAGGGTCCTACGAGCAGTACTTC. Amino acids: CASSSTGSYEQYF.

Notes on this clone: Mismatch with germline at one junction end may stem from a read error. The chain recombines TRBV7-2 with TRBJ1-2; possibly TRBD1 for D (6 bases). The CDR3 has 15 residues. The V gene's germline CDR1 is SGHTA and CDR2 FQGNSA. DNA of the CDR3: TGTGCCAGCAGCTTACAATCCCAGGGGAACTATGACTACACCTTC. Encoded protein: CASSLQSQGNYDYTF.

V is TRBV5-1 and J is TRBJ2-2; tentatively, D is TRBD1 or TRBD2 (5 bases each). This CDR3 comprises 16 residues. Looked up from germline, CDR1 is SGHRS and CDR2 is YFSETQ. Trimming removed 0 bases at V and 9 bases at J, with 18 bases between. CDR3 in DNA: TGCGCCAGCAGCTTGGACGGTGGGGGTGAAGCTCGGGAGCTGTTTTTT. Translating it yields CASSLDGGGEARELFF.

The chain employs TRBV19 and TRBJ2-1, with D unclear. V gave up 4 bases and J gave up 2 bases, with 9 bases separating them. The CDR3 has 14 residues. CDR1 is LNHDA, CDR2 SQIVND, per germline (reference sequence). This CDR3 is CASSSRRPYNEQFF. The CDR3 DNA is TGTGCCAGTAGTAGTAGGCGGCCCTACAATGAGCAGTTCTTC.

The table lists this clone with a count of one. The gene calls are TRBV7-2 and TRBJ2-3, with unresolved D. Trimming took 2 bases from V and 5 from J, leaving 8 bases between them. This CDR3 is 13 amino acids long. Germline CDR1 SGHTA, CDR2 FQGNSA. The CDR3 here is CASSLWLRDTQYF. CDR3 nucleotide sequence: TGTGCCAGCAGCTTATGGTTGAGAGATACGCAGTATTTT.

The chain has TRBV7-6 and TRBJ2-7; 7 nucleotides align to TRBD2. The CDR3 length is 16 residues. Germline V lookup: CDR1 SGHVS, CDR2 FNYEAQ. The V gene end was trimmed by 0 bases and the J gene end by 2 bases; junction bases not matched to a gene: 7. CDR3 sequence: CASSLASSGGTYEQYF. The DNA of the CDR3 is TGTGCCAGCAGCTTAGCGTCTAGCGGAGGCACCTACGAGCAGTACTTC.

V gene TRBV7-6 combines with J gene TRBJ2-7, with D perhaps TRBD2 (5 bases). Germline assignment: CDR1 SGHVS and CDR2 FNYEAQ. The CDR3 is 13 residues long. V was clipped by 3 bases and J by 3 bases, with 9 bases between them. The CDR3 nucleotides read TGTGCCAGCAGCTTTGCCCGGGACTACGAGCAGTACTTC. It yields the protein CASSFARDYEQYF.

This clone was seen a single time. V and J are TRBV9 and TRBJ1-4, with TRBD1 as a possible D gene (6 bases). V dropped 6 bases and J dropped 6 bases, with 18 bases sitting between them. This CDR3 has 15 residues. The V gene's germline CDR1 is SGDLS and CDR2 YYNGEE. The CDR3 spells CASTASRGADEKLFF. The DNA for the CDR3 is TGTGCCAGCACCGCGAGTCGGGGGGCTGATGAAAAACTGTTTTTT. Variable domain in full (rest from reference TRBV9 and TRBJ1-4): DSGVTQTPKHLITATGQRVTLRCSPRSGDLSVYWYQQSLDQGLQFLIQYYNGEERAKGNILERFSAQQFPDLHSELNLSSLELGDSALYFCASTASRGADEKLFFGSGTQLSVL.

This chain links TRBV11-2 with TRBJ1-1; TRBD1 is a possible D gene (5 bases). The V and J ends lost 3 bases and 11 bases respectively, with 10 bases between them. CDR3 length equals 11 residues. The germline V gene has CDR1 SGHAT and CDR2 FQNNGV. The CDR3 reads CASSLTVRAFF. The CDR3 DNA follows: TGTGCCAGCAGCTTGACAGTACGGGCTTTCTTT. The full variable domain, in which reference TRBV11-2 and TRBJ1-1 provide the parts outside the CDR3, is EAGVAQSPRYKIIEKRQSVAFWCNPISGHATLYWYQQILGQGPKLLIQFQNNGVVDDSQLPKDRFSAERLKGVDSTLKIQPAKLEDSAVYLCASSLTVRAFFGQGTRLTVV.